This record concerns one T cell receptor (beta chain) sequence. The sample belongs to a study of T-cell memory formation after mild COVID-19. TCRdb fed the 5' RACE reads into MiXCR, producing one record per CDR3 protein. Among approximately 150,000 distinct CDR3 sequences listed, roughly 15% were seen once. This CDR3 spans 16 amino acids. The V gene end was trimmed by 1 base and the J gene end by 1 base; junction bases not matched to a gene: 3. The V and J genes are TRBV12-3 or TRBV12-4 and TRBJ2-3; 9 nucleotides agree with TRBD1. The specimen was PBMCs or a T cell subset sorted from them (not recorded which). The clonotype comes from an adult woman who had mild COVID-19 (a few samples of this study predate the infection). Cell type and time point are not known. CDR3 loop: CASSLGWTGGTDTQYF. CDR3 DNA: TGTGCCAGCAGTTTAGGGTGGACAGGGGGCACAGATACGCAGTATTTT.